Listed below are T cell receptor beta chains from one sample, sequenced in a study of OX40 agonist ivuxolimab in advanced cancers. Clones were read by immunoSEQ multiplex PCR, and TCRdb kept only the in-frame ones, dropping some. This sample has some 100,000 clones, with 90% found just once. The source material was CD4+ or CD8+ T cells sorted from blood, sampled in a trial of the OX40 agonist ivuxolimab. The receptors were sampled from an adult with an advanced solid tumor such as melanoma, head and neck, liver or kidney cancer. Both conserved end residues are trimmed from each CDR3.

length,V,CDR3
15,TRBV7-2,ASSKGRAGGVSNEQF
12,TRBV15,ATSKGVGDQPQH
14,TRBV5-6,ASSLVLGEGYNEQF
15,TRBV6-1,ASSELWTGGLSDTQY
12,TRBV9,ASSTGQGLDTQY
12,TRBV18,ASSSRDSQETQY
13,TRBV27,ASSLFPSGPYEQY
12,TRBV4-1,ASSQGTPGATQY
13,TRBV6-5,ASSSGRHRVYEQY
12,TRBV29-1,SVEVAGVGETQY
13,TRBV7-8,ASSLALGGSYEQY
15,TRBV18,ASSPQSPRGSQETQY
17,TRBV21-1,ASSKGGGTSGRPDNEQF